This T cell receptor (beta chain) came from a study of blood T cell repertoires in COVID-19. Study overall: Spain, Italy and the United States supplied samples that represented acute and convalescent COVID-19. T cells, B-cell-depleted T cells, or PBMCs supplied cDNA or gDNA.

In the source study's methods: Estimated nucleated cell counts came from reference gene primer amplification. Sequenced by immunoSEQ multiplex PCR; TCRdb stores in-frame clones only, minus some. The V and J calls and clone size come from that table; D and trimming were worked out from the DNA. There are roughly 150,000 clones in the sample; 75% to 90% occur only once, and about 6% lies in the top ten. This clone was counted once. Germline V gene data show CDR1 as SNHLY and CDR2 as FYNNEI. This CDR3 is 15 amino acids long. V lost 5 bases and J lost 2; bases outside the gene matches: 7. V is TRBV2 and J is TRBJ2-3, with 7 nucleotides matching TRBD1. The source is a man of 80 years or more with acute or convalescent COVID-19. Material for sequencing was peripheral blood. The CDR3 region has the DNA TGTGCCAGCAGTTCTCGGGACAGCTTCACAGATACGCAGTATTTT. Protein sequence: CASSSRDSFTDTQYF.